Reported below is one T cell receptor (beta chain). As yet, its antigen is unknown. This record belongs to a study of cytomegalovirus exposure and HLA in healthy donors. Overall study results and limits: A missense variant in DCLRE1C was later tied to TCR beta V- and J-gene trimming. HLA allele associations emerged for around 15,000 TCR beta sequences in a later analysis, at 0.05 false discovery rate. Later analysis found that TCR beta chains associated with HLA were more clonally expanded than other, equally common chains. In vitro work confirmed that a few CMV-associated chains recognize CMV antigens.

Primers included in the PCR were 60 Vbeta and 13 Jbeta primers. The protocol was immunoSEQ multiplex PCR, while the TCRdb copy is restricted to in-frame clones and leaves out a portion. The sample has some 150,000 clones, approximately 9% seen once; the top ten hold roughly 6.4%. V dropped 5 bases and J dropped 1; count of bases not matched to a gene: 2. Germline CDR1 reads LNHNV; CDR2 reads YYDKDF (reference sequence). The CDR3 is made up of 14 amino acids. Sequenced material: PBMCs. This clonotype was obtained from a middle-aged woman in good health and CMV-seropositive. This chain uses TRBV15 with TRBJ1-5; 7 positions match TRBD1. Here the CDR3 reads CATSPGQSNQPQHF. For the CDR3, the DNA is TGTGCCACCAGCCCGGGACAGAGCAATCAGCCCCAGCATTTT.